This is a list of T cell receptor beta chains from one sample in a study of T cells in Graves' hyperthyroidism and ophthalmopathy. A single record per CDR3 protein comes from TCRdb applying MiXCR to the multiplex PCR reads. The table has about 420,000 distinct CDR3 sequences, approximately 15% seen once. Sample: blood. Every receptor here comes from a woman between 18 and 29 years old with Graves' hyperthyroidism. Both conserved end residues are part of each CDR3. A D gene is named only where the DNA matches it firmly. Clone size appears in some rows only: once, few, many, or a class for an expanded clone.

D gene,J gene,clone size,V gene,CDR3 DNA,CDR3 protein
TRBD1,TRBJ2-3,once,TRBV4-1,TGCGCCAGCAAGCGGGACAGGGGGGCTGCAGATACGCAGTATTTT,CASKRDRGAADTQYF
TRBD2,TRBJ2-5,few,TRBV20-1,TGCAGTGCGGCCGGGACTAGCGGGAGGAGGGGAGAGACCCAGTACTTC,CSAAGTSGRRGETQYF
.,TRBJ2-3,many,TRBV4-3,TGCGCCAGCAGCCAAGATACAGCAGATACGCAGTATTTT,CASSQDTADTQYF
.,TRBJ2-4,.,TRBV2,TGTGCCAGCAGTGAAAACTCTCCGTACTTC,CASSENSPYF
TRBD2,TRBJ2-7,many,TRBV20-1,TGCAGTCCTGGGGCTAGCGGGAGGGCCAGTAACGACGAGCAGTACTTC,CSPGASGRASNDEQYF
.,TRBJ2-5,.,TRBV15,TGTGCCACCAGCAGAGATCCAGCCCAGGAGACCCAGTACTTC,CATSRDPAQETQYF
TRBD1,TRBJ1-3,.,TRBV11-2,TGTGCCAGCAGGGCCTCCGGGACAGGGGAAAACACCATATATTTT,CASRASGTGENTIYF
.,TRBJ2-2,many,TRBV11-3,TGTGCCAGCAGCTTAGATAATGGTCGGAGCACCGGGGAGCTGTTTTTT,CASSLDNGRSTGELFF
TRBD2,TRBJ2-7,.,TRBV6-1,TGTGCCAGCAGAATTACCCTAGCGGGAGGGCGCGAGCAGTACTTC,CASRITLAGGREQYF
.,TRBJ1-1,few,TRBV9,TGTGCCAGCAGCGTAGAAGGGGGTAGCACTGAAGCTTTCTTT,CASSVEGGSTEAFF
.,TRBJ1-3,.,TRBV12-3/TRBV12-4,TGTGCCAGCAGTTTTCGGAGCTCTGGAAACACCATATATTTT,CASSFRSSGNTIYF
.,TRBJ2-1,many,TRBV27,TGTGCCAGCAGTTCGTGGACGGAGGAGATTAAGCAGTTCTTC,CASSSWTEEIKQFF
TRBD1,TRBJ2-2,.,TRBV9,TGTGCCAGCAGCGTAGCCCGGACAGGGGTAGGGACCGGGGAGCTGTTTTTT,CASSVARTGVGTGELFF
.,TRBJ1-5,many,TRBV6-1,TGTGCCAGCAGAAGGGAGGGCAATCAGCCCCAGCATTTT,CASRREGNQPQHF
.,TRBJ1-3,few,TRBV19,TGTGCCAGTAAACCTAAGACAGGCTCTGGAAACACCATATATTTT,CASKPKTGSGNTIYF
TRBD2,TRBJ2-2,.,TRBV18,TGTGCCAGCTCACCAGGACTAGCGGGACTGAACACCGGGGAGCTGTTTTTT,CASSPGLAGLNTGELFF
.,TRBJ1-1,many,TRBV13,TGTGCCAGCAGCAACAGTCGATGGGGTCTTGGGGCTGAAGCTTTCTTT,CASSNSRWGLGAEAFF
.,TRBJ1-1,.,TRBV7-2,TGTGCCAGCAGCCTCGCGGCAGGGCGGACTGAAGCTTTCTTT,CASSLAAGRTEAFF
.,TRBJ2-7,.,TRBV27,TGTGCCAGCAGTTTATCCCCGGGCTCCTACGAGCAGTACTTC,CASSLSPGSYEQYF
.,TRBJ2-7,many,TRBV10-3,TGTGCCATCAATCCGGGAGATGGAGAGCAGTACTTC,CAINPGDGEQYF
TRBD2,TRBJ2-1,many,TRBV9,TGTGCCAGCAGCGTAGCGGGACTAGCGCCAACGATGGGTGACAATGAGCAGTTCTTC,CASSVAGLAPTMGDNEQFF
TRBD1,TRBJ1-2,few,TRBV29-1,TGCAGCGTTGTAGGGCTGGGACAGGGAGCTAACTATGGCTACACCTTC,CSVVGLGQGANYGYTF
.,TRBJ1-6,.,TRBV6-5,TGTGCCAGCAGTCCCCGGAGCCCGGAGAATTCACCCCTCCACTTT,CASSPRSPENSPLHF